The following is a T cell receptor (beta chain) sequence with its context. Antigen specificity is unknown. The sample originates from a study of cytomegalovirus exposure and HLA in healthy donors. Study context: One earlier analysis, a look at about 179 million T cells, found more than 100 million unique TCR beta sequences. Notes on the study in general: Cytomegalovirus-associated status was assigned to 150 or so TCR beta chains. There were some public TCRs occurring in many donors, but most TCR sequences were rare.

Trimming stripped 0 bases from V and 5 bases from J, with 20 bases between. Germline CDR1 reads GTSNPN; CDR2 reads SVGIG (reference sequence). The CDR3 is 16 residues long. These donors, healthy bone marrow donors, were studied. Researchers ran the PCR with 60 Vbeta and 13 Jbeta primers. Repertoires were generated with immunoSEQ multiplex PCR, while TCRdb's copy carries only in-frame clones and drops some. This sample's table has some 43,000 clones. The material sequenced was PBMCs. The sequence was obtained from a woman aged 30 to 39 in good health and CMV-seronegative. V is TRBV30 and J is TRBJ2-7; perhaps TRBD2 as D (5 bases). The CDR3 loop is CAWSVAVSERGDEQYF. CDR3 in DNA: TGTGCCTGGAGTGTAGCGGTGTCAGAGCGTGGGGACGAGCAGTACTTC.